The entry below gives a single T cell receptor beta chain sequence along with its context. This clonotype was seen at least ten times. Which antigen it targets is not known. Base qualities were left out, and no much larger clone turns up one base away. Stable Graves' hyperthyroidism was defined as the absence of progression to ophthalmopathy over 18 months of follow-up. Hyperthyroidism patients were newly diagnosed, had a disease duration of under 2 months, and were aged 18 to 65 years. Exclusion was applied to patients with uncontrolled infections, other autoimmune diseases, pregnancy or lactation. Diagnoses were established on the basis of clinical symptoms, serum thyroxine and TRAb, thyroid ultrasound, and orbital computed tomography. Ficoll-Paque density gradient centrifugation was used to isolate PBMCs from 9.5 to 10 ml of fresh peripheral blood. Total RNA was extracted with Trizol reagent, and quality was checked on an Agilent 2100 Bioanalyzer.

V is shortened by 8 bases, J by 4 bases, and the region joining them spans 15 bases. The CDR3 starts with the cysteine, ends with the phenylalanine, and has 13 residues. CDR3 DNA only is kept here, 39 bases in frame from base 1. These data are taken from a study of T cells in Graves' hyperthyroidism and ophthalmopathy (dated 2019 in TCRdb). With regard to the full study: Peripheral blood was collected at initial diagnosis, before any treatment. The study also compared thyroid tissue and blood T-cell repertoires from a handful of Graves' hyperthyroidism patients. The paper reports TCR Vbeta CDR3 sequencing of some 140 peripheral blood samples: approximately 41 ophthalmopathy, about 75 hyperthyroidism and about 17 progressor patients. To identify TCR V-J signatures that set the groups apart, the researchers used a discovery cohort of about a hundred patients, made up of 40 to 45 with Graves' ophthalmopathy and around 58 with stable Graves' hyperthyroidism. After sampling, hyperthyroidism patients received methimazole starting at 30 mg daily, and ophthalmopathy patients received high-dose intravenous methylprednisolone. For training and testing, the 100 or so patients in the discovery cohort were randomly divided in a 7:3 ratio. An independent validation cohort of around 19 hyperthyroidism patients and 17 patients who later progressed to ophthalmopathy tested prospective prediction of ophthalmopathy.

The TCR beta CDR3 regions were amplified from RNA transcripts. A first-round RT-PCR of the TCR CDR3 used the HTBI primer set with the Qiagen OneStep RT-PCR kit. Libraries were constructed in a second round of multiplex PCR, after which size selection and purification were performed. Sequencing of the libraries was done on an Illumina HiSeq2000 using paired-end 100 bp reads. Turning to the authors' computational methods: SOAPnuke was used to process the raw data, removing reads that contained adapters or uncalled bases, had a mean Phred below 15, or lacked an exact match to the constant primer or identifier. COPE v1.2.5 was used to merge the high-quality paired reads, and each unique nucleotide sequence was defined as a clonotype. MiTCR v1.1 was used to align clonotypes to the IMGT TRBV, TRBD and TRBJ reference segments. The analysis was restricted to V-J combinations with a frequency above 0.0001, which together covered just over 99% of the repertoires. A TCS score was defined as the ratio between F50 (clonal expansion) and ExV (chaos), using BLOSUM62-based TCRdist between CDR3 peptides within each V-J. Welch's t-statistics and random forest reduced 500 to 550 V-J features to some 14, which were used in a naive Bayes classifier (R e1071). TCRdb redid the processing of the public reads, applying fastp at Q25 and MiXCR, and retained in-frame beta chains. Identical CDR3 proteins give one entry, which carries the most common genes and DNA. TCRdb's processing, not the authors', yielded these V and J calls. This sample holds some 510,000 distinct CDR3 sequences; 20% to 25% were observed only once. The ten largest clonotypes hold about 30% of the sample.

The research as a whole found: During validation, the model predicted progression to ophthalmopathy a median of around 7 months ahead of onset, with roughly 65% sensitivity and 72.22% specificity. Most expanded thyroid clonotypes (frequency above 0.001) were also detected in blood, a finding suggesting that blood repertoires may reflect thyroid immune responses. No statistical method was used to set the sample size in advance, and investigators knew the group allocation. A model built on a 13 V-J signature distinguished ophthalmopathy from stable hyperthyroidism, reaching around 90% sensitivity and about 81% specificity in cross-validation and 80%/75% in testing.

This clonotype was obtained from a young man with Graves' hyperthyroidism. The V gene is TRBV12-3 or TRBV12-4 and the J gene is TRBJ2-7, with the identity of the D gene unclear. The sequenced material came from blood. DNA sequence: TGTGCCAGCCGACCTGATCTTGGGTACGAGCAGTACTTC. It translates as CASRPDLGYEQYF.